This T cell receptor (beta chain) was recorded in a study of response to subunit inactivated influenza vaccine. Study-wide points: Authors proposed each seasonal influenza vaccination draws in few new T cells.

Notes on this clonotype: Its antigen remains unidentified.

TCRdb called the RT-PCR reads again in MiXCR, with one record for every CDR3 protein. The data contain about 540,000 distinct CDR3 sequences, 20% to 25% of them singletons. V was cut by 4 bases and J by 7 bases, with 18 bases left in between. Germline V gene lookup returns CDR1 SGHKS and CDR2 YYEKEE (reference sequence). CDR3 length: 16 residues. This same sample was also part of a study on T cells expressing NK-cell markers. This second study says: TCR beta libraries carry UMIs added by 5'RACE template switching. Restriction of sorting to alpha-beta TCR T cells was accomplished in several experiments using an anti-gamma-delta TCR antibody. A handful of donors showed these clonotypes also leading the CD3+CD56-NKG2C+ fraction.

Sequenced material: CD4+ T cells sorted from PBMCs, taken 12 days after vaccination. This chain joins TRBV5-5 and TRBJ1-6; D gene ambiguous. The clonotype comes from a man aged 45-65 years who received an inactivated influenza vaccine. The CDR3 loop reads CASSPPMGGGNSPLHF. The CDR3 DNA is TGTGCCAGCAGCCCCCCTATGGGAGGCGGGAATTCACCCCTCCACTTT.